The T cell receptor (beta chain) described here comes from a study of cytomegalovirus exposure and HLA in healthy donors. Study information: The approximately 120 validation repertoires were produced on the same platform as the approximately 670 repertoires of the first cohort. This was reported in a later analysis. Findings and limits, study-wide: In vitro confirmation showed three CMV-associated chains to be CMV antigen specific. Many donors shared some public TCRs, even though most TCR sequences were rare.

In the case of this clone: What it binds is not known.

Method: immunoSEQ multiplex PCR; TCRdb's copy keeps in-frame clones and lacks some. The sample includes 100,000 to 150,000 clones, 85% to 90% of them seen just once. The CDR3 covers 17 residues. Trimming cost V 4 bases and J 1 base, with 15 bases left between them. The germline CDR1 and CDR2 sequences are SGHTS and YDEGEE. Input material: PBMCs. This sequence joins TRBV5-8 and TRBJ2-6, with D perhaps matching TRBD1 (5 bases). The TCR was taken from a woman under 30 in good health and CMV-seronegative. CDR3 amino acids: CASSNAPDSSGANVLTF. In DNA form, the CDR3 reads TGTGCCAGCAGCAACGCTCCCGACAGTTCTGGGGCCAACGTCCTGACTTTC.